Presented here are 24 T cell receptor beta chains from one specimen sequenced in a study of CD8 T cells in Susac syndrome. An amount of RNA that ranged from roughly 0.5 to 1 ug was reverse transcribed with random hexamers. One entry per CDR3 protein results from TCRdb running MiXCR on the immunoSEQ multiplex PCR reads. Of under 200,000 distinct CDR3 sequences detected, about 91% appear once; the ten largest clones hold approximately 0.09%. Sequenced: CD4+ T cells from PBMCs. These receptor sequences come from a human donor with Susac syndrome.

The chain carries TRBV23-1 and TRBJ2-1; 13 bases agree with TRBD2. Being an ORF, TRBV23-1 has a function that is uncertain. The CDR3 loop spans 18 amino acids. With 4 bases clipped from V and 6 bases from J, the junction kept 12 bases outside the gene matches. Here the CDR3 reads CASSLGLAGEYWGNEQFF. CDR3 bases: TGCGCCAGCAGTCTTGGACTAGCGGGAGAATACTGGGGCAATGAGCAGTTCTTC.

V is TRBV11-2 and J is TRBJ1-1, with D possibly TRBD1 on 5 matching bases. The V end lost 6 bases, the J end lost 3 bases, and 23 bases lay between the germline ends. The CDR3 is made up of 17 amino acids. CDR1 is SGHAT, CDR2 FQNNGV, per germline. CDR3 bases: TGTGCCAGCAGTCGGAGAGGGACCCCCCCATGGGACACTGAAGCTTTCTTT. It specifies CASSRRGTPPWDTEAFF.

The rearrangement joins TRBV12-3 or TRBV12-4 to TRBJ2-1; tentative D call: TRBD1 (5 bases). The CDR3 has 15 residues. Trimming took 4 bases from V and 0 from J, leaving 10 bases between them. The CDR3 protein is CASSSQGRSYNEQFF. CDR3 nucleotide sequence: TGTGCCAGCAGTTCCCAGGGTCGCTCCTACAATGAGCAGTTCTTC.

The chain couples TRBV20-1 to TRBJ2-7; D call uncertain. The CDR3 contains 13 residues. Germline CDR1 reads DFQATT; CDR2 reads SNEGSKA (reference sequence). The V and J ends lost 0 bases and 1 base respectively, with 7 bases between them. The CDR3 nucleotides read TGCAGTGCTAGAGAATCGGTTTCCTACGAGCAGTACTTC. This encodes CSARESVSYEQYF.

The genes are TRBV9 and TRBJ2-3; perhaps TRBD2 as D (6 bases). V was trimmed by 4 bases and J by 4 bases, leaving 13 bases between them. The germline V gene has CDR1 SGDLS and CDR2 YYNGEE. This CDR3 comprises 14 residues. CDR3: CASSRRLEADTQYF. In DNA form, the CDR3 reads TGTGCCAGCAGCAGAAGACTAGAGGCAGATACGCAGTATTTT.

V and J are TRBV5-1 and TRBJ2-7; 9 bases match TRBD2. J lost 0 bases, V lost 8 bases, and 9 bases had no gene match. Germline V lookup: CDR1 SGHRS, CDR2 YFSETQ. This CDR3 spans 15 amino acids. As DNA, the CDR3 is TGCGCCAGTTCGGGAGCGGGGGGTACCTCCTACGAGCAGTACTTC. Protein sequence: CASSGAGGTSYEQYF.

This chain joins TRBV6-6 and TRBJ1-1, with TRBD1 matching 7 bases. Germline assignment: CDR1 MNHNY and CDR2 SVGAGI (reference sequence). There are 13 residues in the CDR3. V lost 6 bases, J lost 5 bases, and 6 bases stayed unmatched. The CDR3 coding sequence is TGTGCCAGCAGGCCAGGGGGAAGAACTGAAGCTTTCTTT. Translated, it gives CASRPGGRTEAFF.

With regard to this clonotype: The CDR3 does not end in the conserved phenylalanine or tryptophan, so this is likely a read error. J is TRBJ2-2 and V is TRBV5-4; weak D call: TRBD2 (7 bases). Trimming cost V 6 bases and J 2 bases, with 14 bases left between them. Germline V gene sequence: CDR1 SGHNT, CDR2 YYREEE (reference sequence). CDR3 length: 15 residues. CDR3 nucleotide sequence: TGTGCCAGCACCTTCGGCGGGGGCAACACCGGGGAGCTGTTTTCT. Protein sequence: CASTFGGGNTGELFS.

This clonotype was found once. The rearrangement uses TRBV20-1 and TRBJ1-5, with D hard to call. V lost 5 bases to trimming and J lost 2 bases, with 10 bases between them. The length of the CDR3 is 13 residues. Germline assignment: CDR1 DFQATT and CDR2 SNEGSKA (reference sequence). CDR3: CSARRARNQPQHF. For the CDR3, the DNA is TGCAGTGCTCGAAGGGCCCGCAATCAGCCCCAGCATTTT.

V usage is TRBV20-1 and J usage is TRBJ2-5; 7 bases are a match to TRBD2. In germline, CDR1 is DFQATT, CDR2 SNEGSKA (reference sequence). V lost 4 bases to trimming and J lost 2 bases; unmatched junction nucleotides: 13. The CDR3 has 16 residues. This CDR3 reads CSANPGVSGIQETQYF. As DNA, the CDR3 is TGCAGTGCTAACCCTGGGGTGAGCGGGATACAAGAGACCCAGTACTTC.

The CDR3 DNA is TGCAGTGCCACTCCTCGACTCCCAGGGGATCCGTTCTTC. Its translation: CSATPRLPGDPFF. The genes are TRBV20-1 and TRBJ2-1; possible D gene TRBD1, 6 bases. V lost 6 bases, J lost 15 bases, and 24 bases lay in between. This CDR3 is 13 amino acids long. CDR1 and CDR2 from the germline V gene are DFQATT and SNEGSKA (reference sequence).

This chain links TRBV2 with TRBJ1-1, with D uncertain. The CDR3 has 13 residues. Trimming stripped 6 bases from V and 0 bases from J, with 8 bases between. Germline lookup yields CDR1 SNHLY and CDR2 FYNNEI. The CDR3 DNA reads as TGTGCCAGCAGACGGGAGATGAACACTGAAGCTTTCTTT. Its translation: CASRREMNTEAFF.

CDR3 DNA: TGTGCCACCAGCACAGGGGAAGGGGGCTACACCTTC. Protein sequence: CATSTGEGGYTF. This chain joins TRBV15 and TRBJ1-2; TRBD1 might be the D (6 bases). This CDR3 has 12 amino acids. V lost 4 bases and J lost 8, with 11 bases in between. The germline gives CDR1 LNHNV, CDR2 YYDKDF (reference sequence).

This chain uses TRBV7-8 with TRBJ2-1; D call uncertain. The CDR3 contains 13 residues. CDR1 and CDR2 (germline): SGHVS, FQNEAQ. V was clipped by 0 bases and J by 8 bases, with 8 bases between them. Here the CDR3 reads CASSLANWYEQFF. The CDR3 DNA reads as TGTGCCAGCAGCTTAGCGAACTGGTATGAGCAGTTCTTC.

The gene calls are TRBV20-1 and TRBJ2-5, with TRBD2 matching over 14 bases. CDR3 length: 15 residues. J lost 4 bases, V lost 4 bases, and 5 bases had no gene match. Germline V gene sequence: CDR1 DFQATT, CDR2 SNEGSKA (reference sequence). The CDR3 sequence is CSAKGLAGVGETQYF. For the CDR3, the DNA is TGCAGTGCTAAGGGACTAGCGGGAGTAGGAGAGACCCAGTACTTC.

The rearrangement links TRBV20-1 to TRBJ1-2, with TRBD1 matching over 7 bases. J was trimmed by 4 bases and V by 6 bases; bases with no gene match: 5. This CDR3 has 12 residues. The germline V gene encodes CDR1 DFQATT and CDR2 SNEGSKA (reference sequence). CDR3 protein: CSATGQSYGYTF. The CDR3 DNA follows: TGCAGTGCAACGGGACAGTCCTATGGCTACACCTTC.

V is TRBV27 and J is TRBJ2-7; tentatively, D is TRBD1 or TRBD2 (5 bases each). The CDR3 loop spans 14 amino acids. V was trimmed by 5 bases and J by 2 bases, leaving 13 bases between them. Germline loops: CDR1 MNHEY, CDR2 SMNVEV (reference sequence). Here the CDR3 DNA reads TGTGCCAGCAGTCTCCGGGACGGCCCCTACGAGCAGTACTTC. It codes for CASSLRDGPYEQYF.

V gene TRBV12-5 combines with J gene TRBJ1-5; 10 bases map to TRBD1. In germline, CDR1 is LGHNT, CDR2 FRNRAP. CDR3 length: 14 amino acids. V lost 4 bases, J lost 7 bases, and 4 bases stayed unmatched. CDR3 DNA: TGTGCTAGTGGTTCAGGACAGGGGGTCCAGCCCCAGCATTTT. Translation: CASGSGQGVQPQHF. The whole variable domain, filled in from reference TRBV12-5 and TRBJ1-5, reads DARVTQTPRHKVTEMGQEVTMRCQPILGHNTVFWYRQTMMQGLELLAYFRNRAPLDDSGMPKDRFSAEMPDATLATLKIQPSEPRDSAVYFCASGSGQGVQPQHFGDGTRLSIL.

This sequence joins TRBV7-2 and TRBJ2-1, with 7 bases matching TRBD1. The ends lost 6 bases at V and 0 bases at J; junction bases unmatched: 8. CDR3 size: 16 residues. CDR1 and CDR2 from the germline V gene are SGHTA and FQGNSA. The CDR3 reads CASRTTGTDSYNEQFF. The CDR3 region has the DNA TGTGCCAGCAGGACCACCGGGACAGACTCCTACAATGAGCAGTTCTTC.

The V gene is TRBV5-1, the J gene TRBJ2-1, with D perhaps matching TRBD1 or TRBD2 (6 bases each). The CDR3 totals 14 residues. V dropped 4 bases and J dropped 5 bases, with 13 bases sitting between them. Germline CDR1 is SGHRS and CDR2 is YFSETQ. This CDR3 reads CASSVQGTDNEQFF. The CDR3 region has the DNA TGCGCCAGCAGCGTGCAGGGGACTGACAATGAGCAGTTCTTC. Based on the CDR3 plus reference TRBV5-1 and TRBJ2-1, the full variable domain is KAGVTQTPRYLIKTRGQQVTLSCSPISGHRSVSWYQQTPGQGLQFLFEYFSETQRNKGNFPGRFSGRQFSNSRSEMNVSTLELGDSALYLCASSVQGTDNEQFFGPGTRLTVL.

The chain links TRBV29-1 to TRBJ2-3; TRBD2 is a possible D gene (6 bases). Germline loops: CDR1 SQVTM, CDR2 ANQGSEA. V lost 8 bases and J 5 bases, leaving 14 bases between the germline ends. CDR3 size: 12 residues. CDR3: CSTRLVGDTQYF. For the CDR3, the DNA is TGCAGCACACGACTAGTCGGAGATACGCAGTATTTT.

The chain carries TRBV9 and TRBJ2-7; no clear D gene. This CDR3 spans 14 amino acids. Germline-derived CDR1 and CDR2 are SGDLS and YYNGEE. Trimming removed 4 bases at V and 6 bases at J, with 17 bases between. The CDR3 protein is CASSPSGIAVEQYF. CDR3 DNA sequence: TGTGCCAGCAGCCCATCAGGAATCGCAGTCGAGCAGTACTTC.

The genes are TRBV5-1 and TRBJ1-1, with D possibly TRBD1 on 5 matching bases. V was shortened by 5 bases and J by 3 bases, with 11 bases between the two germline ends. Germline CDR1 reads SGHRS; CDR2 reads YFSETQ. The CDR3 length is 13 residues. DNA for the CDR3: TGCGCCAGCAGTGGGGGTAGTGACACTGAAGCTTTCTTT. Translation: CASSGGSDTEAFF. Full variable domain (missing parts from reference TRBV5-1 and TRBJ1-1): KAGVTQTPRYLIKTRGQQVTLSCSPISGHRSVSWYQQTPGQGLQFLFEYFSETQRNKGNFPGRFSGRQFSNSRSEMNVSTLELGDSALYLCASSGGSDTEAFFGQGTRLTVV.

The chain combines TRBV5-4 with TRBJ1-1; D is perhaps TRBD1 (6 bases). This CDR3 region has 20 residues. Per the germline V gene, CDR1 is SGHNT and CDR2 is YYREEE (reference sequence). Trimming removed 1 base at V and 1 base at J, with 26 bases between. The CDR3 loop is CASSLIKGGEEDLGNTEAFF. CDR3 nucleotides: TGTGCCAGCAGCTTGATTAAGGGGGGAGAGGAGGATCTGGGGAACACTGAAGCTTTCTTT.